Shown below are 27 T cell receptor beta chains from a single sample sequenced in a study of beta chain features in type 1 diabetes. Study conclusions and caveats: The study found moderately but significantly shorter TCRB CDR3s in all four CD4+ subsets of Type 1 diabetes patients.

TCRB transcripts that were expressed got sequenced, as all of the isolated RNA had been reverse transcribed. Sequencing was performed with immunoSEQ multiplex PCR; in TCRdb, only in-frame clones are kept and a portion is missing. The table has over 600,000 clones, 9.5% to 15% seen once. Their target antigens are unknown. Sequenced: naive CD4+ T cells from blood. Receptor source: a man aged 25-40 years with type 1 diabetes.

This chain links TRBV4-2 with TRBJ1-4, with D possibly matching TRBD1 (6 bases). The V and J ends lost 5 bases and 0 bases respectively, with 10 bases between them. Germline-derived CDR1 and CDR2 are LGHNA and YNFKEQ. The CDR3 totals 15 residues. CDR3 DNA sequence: TGTGCCAGCAGCGCCCGACAGGCAACTAATGAAAAACTGTTTTTT. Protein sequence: CASSARQATNEKLFF.

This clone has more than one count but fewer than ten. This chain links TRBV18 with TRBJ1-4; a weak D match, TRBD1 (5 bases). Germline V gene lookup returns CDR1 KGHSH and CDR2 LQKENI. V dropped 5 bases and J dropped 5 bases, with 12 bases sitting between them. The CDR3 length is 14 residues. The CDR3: CASSGQERNEKLFF. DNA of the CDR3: TGTGCCAGCTCAGGACAAGAGAGAAATGAAAAACTGTTTTTT. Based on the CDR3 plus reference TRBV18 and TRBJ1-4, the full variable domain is NAGVMQNPRHLVRRRGQEARLRCSPMKGHSHVYWYRQLPEEGLKFMVYLQKENIIDESGMPKERFSAEFPKEGPSILRIQQVVRGDSAAYFCASSGQERNEKLFFGSGTQLSVL.

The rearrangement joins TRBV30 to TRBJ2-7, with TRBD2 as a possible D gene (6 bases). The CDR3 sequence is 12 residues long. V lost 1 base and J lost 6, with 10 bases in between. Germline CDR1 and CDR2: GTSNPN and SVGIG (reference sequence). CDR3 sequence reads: CAWSGGVSEQYF. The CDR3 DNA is TGTGCCTGGAGTGGGGGGGTAAGCGAGCAGTACTTC.

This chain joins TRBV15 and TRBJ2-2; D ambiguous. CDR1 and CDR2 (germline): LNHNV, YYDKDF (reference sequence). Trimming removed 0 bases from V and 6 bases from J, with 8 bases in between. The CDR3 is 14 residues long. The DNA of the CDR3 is TGTGCCACCAGCAGAGATATCGGGTCCGGGGAGCTGTTTTTT. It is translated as CATSRDIGSGELFF.

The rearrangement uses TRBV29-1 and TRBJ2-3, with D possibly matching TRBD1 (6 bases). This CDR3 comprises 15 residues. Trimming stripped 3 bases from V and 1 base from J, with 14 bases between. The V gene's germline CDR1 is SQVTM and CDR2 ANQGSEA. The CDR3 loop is CSVDFRYRGTDTQYF. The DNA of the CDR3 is TGCAGCGTTGACTTCCGGTACAGGGGCACAGATACGCAGTATTTT.

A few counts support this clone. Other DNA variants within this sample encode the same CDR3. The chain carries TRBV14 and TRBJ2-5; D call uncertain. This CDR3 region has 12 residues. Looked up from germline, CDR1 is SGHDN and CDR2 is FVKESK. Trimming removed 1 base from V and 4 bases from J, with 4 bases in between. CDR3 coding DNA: TGTGCCAGCAGCCAAGGCCGAGAGACCCAGTACTTC. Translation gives CASSQGRETQYF.

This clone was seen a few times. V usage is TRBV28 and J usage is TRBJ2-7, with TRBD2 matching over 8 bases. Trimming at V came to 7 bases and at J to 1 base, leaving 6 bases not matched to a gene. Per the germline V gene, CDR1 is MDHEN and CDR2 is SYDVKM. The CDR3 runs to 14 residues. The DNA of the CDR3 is TGTGCCAGCACCCGCCGGGGGGGGTCCTACGAGCAGTACTTC. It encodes CASTRRGGSYEQYF.

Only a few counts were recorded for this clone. This chain's CDR3 is CASSLIGLDTYNEQFF. The CDR3 DNA is TGTGCCAGCAGTTTGATAGGGTTAGACACCTACAATGAGCAGTTCTTC. The J gene is TRBJ2-1, the V gene TRBV27; D not certain. V was pared by 3 bases and J by 2 bases, with 14 bases between. CDR1 and CDR2 from the germline V gene are MNHEY and SMNVEV (reference sequence). This CDR3 comprises 16 residues.

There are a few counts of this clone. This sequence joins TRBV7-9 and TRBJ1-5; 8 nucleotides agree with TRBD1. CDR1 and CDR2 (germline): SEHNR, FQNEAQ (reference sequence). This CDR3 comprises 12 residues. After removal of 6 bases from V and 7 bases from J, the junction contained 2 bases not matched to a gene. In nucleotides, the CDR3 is TGTGCCAGCAGTCCAGGGGGCCAGCCCCAGCATTTT. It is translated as CASSPGGQPQHF. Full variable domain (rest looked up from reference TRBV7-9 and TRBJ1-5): DTGVSQNPRHKITKRGQNVTFRCDPISEHNRLYWYRQTLGQGPEFLTYFQNEAQLEKSRLLSDRFSAERPKGSFSTLEIQRTEQGDSAMYLCASSPGGQPQHFGDGTRLSIL.

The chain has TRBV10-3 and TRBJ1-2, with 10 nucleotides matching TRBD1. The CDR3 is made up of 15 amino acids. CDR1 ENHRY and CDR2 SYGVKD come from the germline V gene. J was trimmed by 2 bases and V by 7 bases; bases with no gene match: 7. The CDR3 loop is CAINTGTGVNYGYTF. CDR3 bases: TGTGCCATCAACACCGGGACAGGGGTAAACTATGGCTACACCTTC.

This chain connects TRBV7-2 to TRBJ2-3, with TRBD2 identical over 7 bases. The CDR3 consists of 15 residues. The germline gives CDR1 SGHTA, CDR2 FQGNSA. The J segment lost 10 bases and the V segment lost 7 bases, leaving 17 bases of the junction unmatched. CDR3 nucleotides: TGTGCCAGCACCACCTCAGGGAGGGGCCTCGGCCCGCAGTATTTT. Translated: CASTTSGRGLGPQYF.

The CDR3 sequence is CASSGSGQTQYF. In DNA form, the CDR3 reads TGTGCCAGCAGTGGATCGGGACAGACCCAGTACTTC. The rearrangement uses TRBV27 and TRBJ2-5; D tentatively fits TRBD1 or TRBD2 (5 bases each). Germline V lookup: CDR1 MNHEY, CDR2 SMNVEV (reference sequence). This CDR3 region has 12 residues. Trimming stripped 5 bases from V and 6 bases from J, with 10 bases between.

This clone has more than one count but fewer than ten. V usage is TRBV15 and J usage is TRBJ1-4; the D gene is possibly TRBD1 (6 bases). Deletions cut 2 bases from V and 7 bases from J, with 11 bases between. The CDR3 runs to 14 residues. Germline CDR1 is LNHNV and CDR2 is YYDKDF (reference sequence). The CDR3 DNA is TGTGCCACCAGCAGAACTACAGGGACTGAAAAACTGTTTTTT. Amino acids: CATSRTTGTEKLFF.

CDR3 amino acids: CASSMTSSYNSPLHF. Written as DNA, the CDR3 is TGTGCCAGTAGTATGACGAGCTCCTATAATTCACCCCTCCACTTT. The gene calls are TRBV19 and TRBJ1-6; the D is unclear. This CDR3 region has 15 residues. The V end lost 3 bases, the J end lost 0 bases, and 6 bases lay between the germline ends. Germline CDR1 and CDR2: LNHDA and SQIVND (reference sequence).

For the CDR3, the DNA is TGCAGCGTTGGACTAGCGGGGGGGTTCAATGAGCAGTTCTTC. Protein: CSVGLAGGFNEQFF. The chain combines TRBV29-1 with TRBJ2-1; 14 bases agree with TRBD2. There are 14 residues in the CDR3. V lost 4 bases and J lost 6; bases outside the gene matches: 2. The V gene's germline CDR1 is SQVTM and CDR2 ANQGSEA.

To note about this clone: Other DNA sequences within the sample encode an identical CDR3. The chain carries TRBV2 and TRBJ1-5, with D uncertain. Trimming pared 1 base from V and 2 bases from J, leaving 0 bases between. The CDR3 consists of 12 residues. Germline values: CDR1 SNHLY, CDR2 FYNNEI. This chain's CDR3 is CASSEGNQPQHF. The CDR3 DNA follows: TGTGCCAGCAGTGAAGGCAATCAGCCCCAGCATTTT.

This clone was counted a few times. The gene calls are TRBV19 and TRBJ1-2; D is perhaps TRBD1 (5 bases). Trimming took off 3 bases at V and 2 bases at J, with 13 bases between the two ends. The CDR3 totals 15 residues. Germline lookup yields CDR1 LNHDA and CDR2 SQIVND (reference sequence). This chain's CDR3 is CASSIGIEGNYGYTF. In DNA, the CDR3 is TGTGCCAGTAGTATCGGGATCGAGGGGAACTATGGCTACACCTTC.

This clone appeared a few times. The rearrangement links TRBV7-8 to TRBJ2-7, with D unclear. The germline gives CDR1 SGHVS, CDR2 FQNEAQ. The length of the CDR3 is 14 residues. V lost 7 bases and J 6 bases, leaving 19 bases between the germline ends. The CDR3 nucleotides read TGTGCCAGCATCATTGCCTACCCCGGCCCCGAGCAGTACTTC. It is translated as CASIIAYPGPEQYF.

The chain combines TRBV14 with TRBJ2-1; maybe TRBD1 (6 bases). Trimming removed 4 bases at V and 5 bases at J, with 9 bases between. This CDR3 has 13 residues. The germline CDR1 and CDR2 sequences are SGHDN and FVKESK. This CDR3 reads CASSPTGNNEQFF. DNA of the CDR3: TGTGCCAGCAGCCCCACAGGGAACAATGAGCAGTTCTTC.

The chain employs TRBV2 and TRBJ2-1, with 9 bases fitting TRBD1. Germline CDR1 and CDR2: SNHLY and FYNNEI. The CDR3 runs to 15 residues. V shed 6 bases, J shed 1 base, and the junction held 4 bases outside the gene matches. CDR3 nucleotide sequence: TGTGCCAGCAGCGCACAGGGGGCTTCCTACAATGAGCAGTTCTTC. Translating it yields CASSAQGASYNEQFF.

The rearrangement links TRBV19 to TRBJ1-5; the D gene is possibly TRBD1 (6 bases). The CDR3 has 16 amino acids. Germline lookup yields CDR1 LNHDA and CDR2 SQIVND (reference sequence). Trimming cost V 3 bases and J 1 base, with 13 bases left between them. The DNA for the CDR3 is TGTGCCAGTAGTATTGTAGGGGGGAAGAGCAATCAGCCCCAGCATTTT. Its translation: CASSIVGGKSNQPQHF.

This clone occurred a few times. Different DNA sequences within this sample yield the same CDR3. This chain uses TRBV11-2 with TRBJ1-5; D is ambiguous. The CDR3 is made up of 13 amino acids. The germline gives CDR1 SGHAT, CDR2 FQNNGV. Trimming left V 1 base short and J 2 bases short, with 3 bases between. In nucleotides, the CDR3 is TGTGCCAGCAGCTTAGGCCGCAATCAGCCCCAGCATTTT. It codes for CASSLGRNQPQHF.

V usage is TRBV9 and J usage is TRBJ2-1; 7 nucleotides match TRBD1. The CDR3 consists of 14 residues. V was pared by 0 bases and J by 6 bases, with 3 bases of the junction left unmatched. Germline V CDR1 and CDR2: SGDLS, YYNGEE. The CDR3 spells CASSVVPGGNEQFF. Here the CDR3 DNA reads TGTGCCAGCAGCGTAGTGCCAGGGGGCAATGAGCAGTTCTTC. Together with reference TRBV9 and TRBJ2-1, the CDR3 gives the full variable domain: DSGVTQTPKHLITATGQRVTLRCSPRSGDLSVYWYQQSLDQGLQFLIQYYNGEERAKGNILERFSAQQFPDLHSELNLSSLELGDSALYFCASSVVPGGNEQFFGPGTRLTVL.

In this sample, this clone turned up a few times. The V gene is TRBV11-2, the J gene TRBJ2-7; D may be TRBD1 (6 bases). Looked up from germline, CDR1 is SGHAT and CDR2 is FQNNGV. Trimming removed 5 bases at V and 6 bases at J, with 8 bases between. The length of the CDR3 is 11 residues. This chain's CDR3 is CASSKTGEQYF. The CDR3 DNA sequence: TGTGCCAGCAGCAAGACAGGCGAGCAGTACTTC.

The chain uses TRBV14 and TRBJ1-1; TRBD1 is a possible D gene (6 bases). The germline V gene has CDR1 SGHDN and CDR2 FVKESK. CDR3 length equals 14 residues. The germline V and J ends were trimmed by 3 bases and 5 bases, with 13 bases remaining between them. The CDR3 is CASSQQTGGTEAFF. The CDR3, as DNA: TGTGCCAGCAGCCAGCAGACAGGAGGAACTGAAGCTTTCTTT.

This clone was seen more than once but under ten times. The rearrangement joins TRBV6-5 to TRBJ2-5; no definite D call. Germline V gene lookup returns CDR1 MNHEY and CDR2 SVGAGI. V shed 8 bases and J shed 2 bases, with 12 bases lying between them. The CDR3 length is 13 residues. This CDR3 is CASVPKGQETQYF. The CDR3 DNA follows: TGTGCCAGCGTACCAAAAGGGCAAGAGACCCAGTACTTC.

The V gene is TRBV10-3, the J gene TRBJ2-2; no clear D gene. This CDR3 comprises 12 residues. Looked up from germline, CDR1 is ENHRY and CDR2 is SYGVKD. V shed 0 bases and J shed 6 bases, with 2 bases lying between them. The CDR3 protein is CAISESPGELFF. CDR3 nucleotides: TGTGCCATCAGTGAGTCTCCCGGGGAGCTGTTTTTT.